These T cell receptor beta chains were read from a single sample in a study of shared clonotypes between healthy human individuals. Method: immunoSEQ multiplex PCR; TCRdb's copy keeps in-frame clones and lacks some. The table shows about 2 million clones, with less than 95% occurring only once. The source material was naive CD8+ T cells sorted from blood. The receptor set was obtained from a man younger than 35 in good health. Each CDR3 is given with its conserved first and last residue. Each record gives: J gene, clone size, V gene, D gene, CDR3 protein, CDR3 DNA. The D gene is left open where the match is weak. Clone size appears in some rows only: once, few, many, or a class for an expanded clone.

j_call: TRBJ2-1; clone_size: once; v_call: TRBV4-1; d_call: NA; cdr3_aa: CASRRTVAGNNEQFF; cdr3_nt: TGCGCCAGCCGAAGAACCGTCGCGGGCAACAATGAGCAGTTCTTC
j_call: TRBJ2-7; clone_size: NA; v_call: TRBV5-4; d_call: NA; cdr3_aa: CASRVTGSHEQYF; cdr3_nt: TGTGCCAGCAGGGTCACAGGGTCCCACGAGCAGTACTTC
j_call: TRBJ2-7; clone_size: NA; v_call: TRBV19; d_call: TRBD2; cdr3_aa: CASSEGLAGVYEQYF; cdr3_nt: TGTGCCAGTAGTGAGGGACTAGCGGGAGTATACGAGCAGTACTTC
j_call: TRBJ2-2; clone_size: NA; v_call: TRBV9; d_call: TRBD1; cdr3_aa: CASRPRGHTGELFF; cdr3_nt: TGTGCCAGCAGGCCCAGGGGGCATACCGGGGAGCTGTTTTTT
j_call: TRBJ2-7; clone_size: NA; v_call: TRBV6-5; d_call: TRBD2; cdr3_aa: CASSYGLAGGYEQYF; cdr3_nt: TGTGCCAGCAGTTACGGACTAGCGGGCGGGTACGAGCAGTACTTC
j_call: TRBJ2-2; clone_size: NA; v_call: TRBV7-9; d_call: NA; cdr3_aa: CASSIRTAGTGELFF; cdr3_nt: TGTGCCAGCAGCATTCGGACAGCCGGCACCGGGGAGCTGTTTTTT
j_call: TRBJ2-1; clone_size: NA; v_call: TRBV14; d_call: NA; cdr3_aa: CASSHVGVISYNEQFF; cdr3_nt: TGTGCCAGCAGCCACGTAGGGGTGATCTCCTACAATGAGCAGTTCTTC
j_call: TRBJ2-1; clone_size: few; v_call: TRBV7-9; d_call: NA; cdr3_aa: CASSYNEQFF; cdr3_nt: TGTGCCAGCAGCTACAATGAGCAGTTCTTC
j_call: TRBJ2-3; clone_size: NA; v_call: TRBV4-1; d_call: NA; cdr3_aa: CASSLKTDQNTDTQYF; cdr3_nt: TGCGCCAGCAGCCTGAAGACCGACCAGAACACAGATACGCAGTATTTT
j_call: TRBJ2-7; clone_size: once; v_call: TRBV14; d_call: NA; cdr3_aa: CASSPRIGEPQDEQYF; cdr3_nt: TGTGCCAGCAGCCCCAGAATTGGGGAACCTCAGGACGAGCAGTACTTC
j_call: TRBJ1-2; clone_size: NA; v_call: TRBV29-1; d_call: NA; cdr3_aa: CSVYLDSLKGYTF; cdr3_nt: TGCAGCGTATACCTGGACAGCCTTAAAGGCTACACCTTC
j_call: TRBJ2-7; clone_size: NA; v_call: TRBV4-1; d_call: NA; cdr3_aa: CASSQEAGAPSSYEQYF; cdr3_nt: TGCGCCAGCAGCCAAGAAGCAGGGGCCCCGAGCTCCTACGAGCAGTACTTC
j_call: TRBJ2-7; clone_size: NA; v_call: TRBV7-9; d_call: TRBD1; cdr3_aa: CASSSGDRIYEQYF; cdr3_nt: TGTGCCAGCAGCTCCGGGGACAGGATCTACGAGCAGTACTTC
j_call: TRBJ2-7; clone_size: NA; v_call: TRBV28; d_call: TRBD2; cdr3_aa: CASSTRRGGIPSYEQYF; cdr3_nt: TGTGCCAGCAGCACGCGGCGGGGGGGGATCCCGAGCTACGAGCAGTACTTC
j_call: TRBJ1-6; clone_size: NA; v_call: TRBV4-1; d_call: TRBD1; cdr3_aa: CASSHGTGNNNSPLHF; cdr3_nt: TGCGCCAGCAGCCATGGGACAGGGAATAACAATTCACCCCTCCACTTT
j_call: TRBJ1-5; clone_size: NA; v_call: TRBV28; d_call: NA; cdr3_aa: CATHGGIGSNQPQHF; cdr3_nt: TGTGCCACACACGGGGGGATTGGAAGCAATCAGCCCCAGCATTTT
j_call: TRBJ2-7; clone_size: NA; v_call: TRBV7-9; d_call: NA; cdr3_aa: CASSLAVGPTYEQYF; cdr3_nt: TGTGCCAGCAGCTTAGCCGTGGGACCCACCTACGAGCAGTACTTC
j_call: TRBJ1-6; clone_size: NA; v_call: TRBV2; d_call: NA; cdr3_aa: CASSDSSYNSPLHF; cdr3_nt: TGTGCCAGCAGTGACAGCTCCTATAATTCACCCCTCCACTTT
j_call: TRBJ2-1; clone_size: NA; v_call: TRBV7-3; d_call: NA; cdr3_aa: CASSLGNEQFF; cdr3_nt: TGTGCCAGCAGCTTGGGAAATGAGCAGTTCTTC
j_call: TRBJ1-3; clone_size: NA; v_call: TRBV13; d_call: TRBD1; cdr3_aa: CASSSGTGHSGNTIYF; cdr3_nt: TGTGCCAGCAGCAGTGGGACAGGGCACTCTGGAAACACCATATATTTT
j_call: TRBJ2-1; clone_size: NA; v_call: TRBV11-2; d_call: NA; cdr3_aa: CASSLGRGRSSYNEQFF; cdr3_nt: TGTGCCAGCAGCTTAGGACGGGGCCGGAGCTCCTACAATGAGCAGTTCTTC
j_call: TRBJ2-3; clone_size: NA; v_call: TRBV27; d_call: NA; cdr3_aa: CASSLGGTDTQYF; cdr3_nt: TGTGCCAGCAGTTTGGGAGGCACAGATACGCAGTATTTT
j_call: TRBJ2-7; clone_size: NA; v_call: TRBV5-5; d_call: NA; cdr3_aa: CASSLDSWGNEQYF; cdr3_nt: TGTGCCAGCAGCTTGGATTCGTGGGGAAACGAGCAGTACTTC
j_call: TRBJ2-7; clone_size: NA; v_call: TRBV7-9; d_call: NA; cdr3_aa: CASSISEKGYEQYF; cdr3_nt: TGTGCCAGCAGCATTAGCGAAAAGGGCTACGAGCAGTACTTC
j_call: TRBJ2-7; clone_size: once; v_call: TRBV7-6; d_call: TRBD2; cdr3_aa: CASSAGTSGSSYEQYF; cdr3_nt: TGTGCCAGCAGCGCAGGGACTAGCGGCAGCTCCTACGAGCAGTACTTC
j_call: TRBJ2-2; clone_size: NA; v_call: TRBV15; d_call: TRBD1; cdr3_aa: CATSRAGEDRGFTGELFF; cdr3_nt: TGTGCCACCAGCAGAGCGGGGGAGGACAGGGGCTTCACCGGGGAGCTGTTTTTT
j_call: TRBJ2-7; clone_size: NA; v_call: TRBV5-6; d_call: NA; cdr3_aa: CASEPLGAVEQYF; cdr3_nt: TGTGCCAGCGAACCCCTCGGGGCCGTTGAGCAGTACTTC
j_call: TRBJ2-1; clone_size: NA; v_call: TRBV7-9; d_call: TRBD2; cdr3_aa: CASSLGGSGGSNEQFF; cdr3_nt: TGTGCCAGCAGCTTAGGTGGTAGCGGGGGGAGCAATGAGCAGTTCTTC
j_call: TRBJ2-2; clone_size: once; v_call: TRBV18; d_call: TRBD2; cdr3_aa: CASSTTSGRSPDTGELFF; cdr3_nt: TGTGCCAGCTCTACGACTAGCGGGAGAAGCCCGGACACCGGGGAGCTGTTTTTT
j_call: TRBJ1-2; clone_size: NA; v_call: TRBV30; d_call: NA; cdr3_aa: CAWSVTGGYTF; cdr3_nt: TGTGCCTGGAGTGTAACTGGCGGCTACACCTTC
j_call: TRBJ2-7; clone_size: NA; v_call: TRBV7-9; d_call: NA; cdr3_aa: CASSARDGSYEQYF; cdr3_nt: TGTGCCAGCTCCGCCAGGGACGGATCCTACGAGCAGTACTTC
j_call: TRBJ2-2; clone_size: few; v_call: TRBV10-1; d_call: NA; cdr3_aa: CASSGDQSGELFF; cdr3_nt: TGCGCCAGCAGTGGGGACCAATCCGGGGAGCTGTTTTTT
j_call: TRBJ2-1; clone_size: NA; v_call: TRBV27; d_call: NA; cdr3_aa: CASTNNRGGLYNEQFF; cdr3_nt: TGTGCCAGCACCAACAACCGGGGTGGACTCTACAATGAGCAGTTCTTC
j_call: TRBJ2-7; clone_size: NA; v_call: TRBV29-1; d_call: NA; cdr3_aa: CSVEDPATREQYF; cdr3_nt: TGCAGCGTTGAGGACCCGGCAACTAGGGAGCAGTACTTC
j_call: TRBJ2-7; clone_size: NA; v_call: TRBV27; d_call: TRBD2; cdr3_aa: CASSPSGVSYEQYF; cdr3_nt: TGTGCCAGCAGCCCTAGCGGGGTCTCCTACGAGCAGTACTTC
j_call: TRBJ1-2; clone_size: NA; v_call: TRBV9; d_call: TRBD1; cdr3_aa: CASTGQGIGYTF; cdr3_nt: TGTGCCAGCACCGGACAGGGGATCGGCTACACCTTC
j_call: TRBJ2-7; clone_size: NA; v_call: TRBV30; d_call: NA; cdr3_aa: CAWMGGAEQYF; cdr3_nt: TGTGCCTGGATGGGCGGGGCCGAGCAGTACTTC
j_call: TRBJ1-2; clone_size: NA; v_call: TRBV5-1; d_call: TRBD1; cdr3_aa: CASSLEAGGDYGYTF; cdr3_nt: TGCGCCAGCAGCTTGGAAGCAGGGGGCGACTATGGCTACACCTTC
j_call: TRBJ2-1; clone_size: NA; v_call: TRBV7-3; d_call: TRBD2; cdr3_aa: CASKESGDYNEQFF; cdr3_nt: TGTGCCAGCAAAGAAAGCGGGGATTACAATGAGCAGTTCTTC
j_call: TRBJ2-2; clone_size: NA; v_call: TRBV4-1; d_call: NA; cdr3_aa: CASSYRASDTGELFF; cdr3_nt: TGCGCCAGCAGCTACCGGGCCTCGGACACCGGGGAGCTGTTTTTT
j_call: TRBJ2-7; clone_size: NA; v_call: TRBV5-6; d_call: NA; cdr3_aa: CASSQHNEDYEQYF; cdr3_nt: TGTGCCAGCAGCCAACATAACGAGGACTACGAGCAGTACTTC
j_call: TRBJ2-2; clone_size: NA; v_call: TRBV5-6; d_call: NA; cdr3_aa: CASSFGTPNTGELFF; cdr3_nt: TGTGCCAGCAGCTTTGGGACACCAAACACCGGGGAGCTGTTTTTT
j_call: TRBJ1-2; clone_size: NA; v_call: TRBV2; d_call: NA; cdr3_aa: CASSERGANYGYTF; cdr3_nt: TGTGCCAGCAGTGAGAGGGGAGCTAACTATGGCTACACCTTC
j_call: TRBJ2-3; clone_size: NA; v_call: TRBV7-6; d_call: TRBD2; cdr3_aa: CASSWGSGRLTSTDTQYF; cdr3_nt: TGTGCCAGCAGCTGGGGTAGCGGGCGGTTAACTAGCACAGATACGCAGTATTTT
j_call: TRBJ2-7; clone_size: NA; v_call: TRBV4-3; d_call: NA; cdr3_aa: CASSQGTGLDEQYF; cdr3_nt: TGCGCCAGCAGCCAAGGCACAGGGCTCGACGAGCAGTACTTC